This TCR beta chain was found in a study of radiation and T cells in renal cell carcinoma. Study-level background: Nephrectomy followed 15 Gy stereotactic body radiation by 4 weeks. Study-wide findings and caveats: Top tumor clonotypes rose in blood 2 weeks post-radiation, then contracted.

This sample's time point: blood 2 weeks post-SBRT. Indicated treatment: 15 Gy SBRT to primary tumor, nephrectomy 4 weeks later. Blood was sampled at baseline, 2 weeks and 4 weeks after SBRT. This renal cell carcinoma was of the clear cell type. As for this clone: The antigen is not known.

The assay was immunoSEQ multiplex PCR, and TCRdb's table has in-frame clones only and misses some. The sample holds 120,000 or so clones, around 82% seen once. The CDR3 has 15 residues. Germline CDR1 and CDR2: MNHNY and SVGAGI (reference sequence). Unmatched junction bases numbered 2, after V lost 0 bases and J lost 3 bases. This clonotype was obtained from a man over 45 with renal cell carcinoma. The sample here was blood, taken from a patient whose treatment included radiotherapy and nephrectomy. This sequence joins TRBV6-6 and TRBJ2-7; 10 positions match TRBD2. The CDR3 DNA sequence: TGTGCCAGCAGTTACTCCCCTAGCGGGAGCTACGAGCAGTACTTC. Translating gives CASSYSPSGSYEQYF.